This TCR beta chain originates from a study of spatial heterogeneity in lung cancer. Looking at the study overall: There was a strong correlation between the counts of TCR transcripts measured in tumor regions and a T cell transcriptional module score that was calculated from matched bulk RNA-seq. General study results and limits: Mutation counts in tumors were tracked by counts of expanded intratumoral alpha and beta TCRs. Estimated coverage of tumor T cells was approximately 7.2% for alpha and about 13% for beta chains.

Concerning this clonotype: Its specificity is not known.

This sample's time point: sample taken at primary tumor resection. Unsorted samples of tumor, nontumor lung or frozen PBMC had their whole RNA sequenced. Germline V gives CDR1 SNHLY, CDR2 FYNNEI. The CDR3 length is 13 residues. Germline trimming cut 5 bases from V and 7 bases from J; bases unmatched to any gene: 2. TCR cDNA molecules each had a unique molecular identifier. TCRdb reprocessed the 5' RACE reads with MiXCR, giving one entry per CDR3 protein. The repertoire holds approximately 6,800 distinct CDR3 sequences, around a tenth seen once, with roughly a tenth in the top ten. Sequences were derived from lung tumor tissue, sampled at surgery. The clonotype was recovered from a female donor with early-stage non-small cell lung cancer. This chain connects TRBV2 to TRBJ1-6, with 7 bases aligning to TRBD1. CDR3: CASSTGVNSPLHF. The DNA of the CDR3 is TGTGCCAGCAGTACAGGGGTAAATTCACCCCTCCACTTT.